The next 18 T cell receptor beta chains were all read from a single sample in a study of vaccination effects on CD4 cells after COVID-19 (dated 2022 in TCRdb). These receptors have no identified antigens. After about 9 days of culture, CD4+ T cells were isolated with the EasySep CD4+ T cell isolation kit. The library came from the immunoSEQ multiplex PCR assay. TCRdb re-hosts the immuneACCESS table, in-frame sequences only. Its copies lack some clones; in the studies checked, an unresolved V gene accounts for under half of them, and the cause for the rest is not known. The sample table lists tens of thousands of clones, 60% to 85% of them with a count of one. Of the sample, roughly 3% falls within the top ten clones. The specimen comprised CD4+ T cells from PBMCs cultured without peptide, sampled before COVID-19 vaccination. These receptors were taken from a human donor who received a COVID-19 vaccine.

The genes are TRBV4-2 and TRBJ2-1, with no clear D. Per the germline V gene, CDR1 is LGHNA and CDR2 is YNFKEQ. The CDR3 runs to 15 residues. The V end lost 0 bases, the J end lost 4 bases, and 10 bases lay between the germline ends. The DNA of the CDR3 is TGTGCCAGCAGCCAAGATCCTCCAATATACAATGAGCAGTTCTTC. Translated, it gives CASSQDPPIYNEQFF.

This rearrangement joins TRBV9 to TRBJ1-6; D not resolved. Germline-derived CDR1 and CDR2 are SGDLS and YYNGEE. V lost 4 bases and J 8 bases, leaving 10 bases between the germline ends. There are 13 residues in the CDR3. CDR3 region: CASSLTTDSPLHF. The CDR3 DNA reads as TGTGCCAGCAGCCTTACCACAGATTCACCCCTCCACTTT.

The rearrangement links TRBV6-5 to TRBJ1-6, with D maybe TRBD1 (5 bases). Germline CDR1 MNHEY, CDR2 SVGAGI. The CDR3 extends over 14 amino acids. V gave up 0 bases and J gave up 8 bases, with 8 bases separating them. The CDR3: CASSYSGGDSPLHF. The CDR3 coding sequence is TGTGCCAGCAGTTACTCCGGGGGGGATTCACCCCTCCACTTT.

The V and J genes are TRBV27 and TRBJ2-5; the D gene is possibly TRBD1 (6 bases). This CDR3 region has 16 residues. V dropped 3 bases and J dropped 1 base, with 15 bases sitting between them. In germline, CDR1 is MNHEY, CDR2 SMNVEV (reference sequence). The CDR3 sequence: CASSFKWDTFQETQYF. The CDR3, as DNA: TGTGCCAGCAGTTTTAAGTGGGACACCTTCCAAGAGACCCAGTACTTC.

The V and J genes are TRBV19 and TRBJ1-1, with D unresolved. The CDR3 spans 13 residues. CDR1 and CDR2 from the germline V gene are LNHDA and SQIVND (reference sequence). Trimming cost V 0 bases and J 2 bases, with 4 bases left between them. CDR3 loop: CASSIDRNTEAFF. DNA for the CDR3: TGTGCCAGTAGTATAGATCGAAACACTGAAGCTTTCTTT. Full variable domain (remainder filled in from reference TRBV19 and TRBJ1-1): DGGITQSPKYLFRKEGQNVTLSCEQNLNHDAMYWYRQDPGQGLRLIYYSQIVNDFQKGDIAEGYSVSREKKESFPLTVTSAQKNPTAFYLCASSIDRNTEAFFGQGTRLTVV.

V usage is TRBV5-5 and J usage is TRBJ2-7, with D possibly matching TRBD1 (7 bases). This CDR3 has 13 amino acids. Germline CDR1 SGHKS, CDR2 YYEKEE (reference sequence). Trimming took off 2 bases at V and 6 bases at J, with 12 bases between the two ends. The DNA for the CDR3 is TGTGCCAGCAGCTTAAGCCAGGGGGGCGAGCAGTACGTC. Protein product: CASSLSQGGEQYV.

The V and J genes are TRBV10-3 and TRBJ1-1; 8 nucleotides agree with TRBD1. Trimming cost V 4 bases and J 4 bases; bases outside gene matches: 2. Germline CDR1 is ENHRY and CDR2 is SYGVKD. The length of the CDR3 is 13 residues. The CDR3 bases are TGTGCCATCAGTGGGACAGGGAGCACTGAAGCTTTCTTT. Residues: CAISGTGSTEAFF.

The rearrangement links TRBV6-1 to TRBJ1-4, with D tentatively TRBD1 (5 bases). Germline V gene sequence: CDR1 MNHNS, CDR2 SASEGT. This CDR3 comprises 14 residues. V was pared by 3 bases and J by 5 bases, with 10 bases between. The CDR3 DNA follows: TGTGCCAGCAGTGATGGGGCAATCAATGAAAAACTGTTTTTT. Translation: CASSDGAINEKLFF.

The rearrangement joins TRBV6-5 to TRBJ1-4; no reliable D call. CDR3 length: 15 residues. CDR1 MNHEY and CDR2 SVGAGI come from the germline V gene. The V end lost 6 bases, the J end lost 0 bases, and 11 bases lay between the germline ends. The CDR3 loop is CASRTGGATNEKLFF. CDR3 DNA sequence: TGTGCCAGCAGGACGGGCGGGGCAACTAATGAAAAACTGTTTTTT.

The V and J genes are TRBV6-6 and TRBJ1-5; D not certain. This CDR3 is built from 15 residues. Trimming shortened V by 6 bases and J by 5 bases, and 17 bases separated the two germline ends. CDR1 is MNHNY, CDR2 SVGAGI, per germline (reference sequence). The CDR3 spells CASRSRGVGDQPQHF. CDR3 bases: TGTGCCAGCAGATCTCGTGGGGTGGGCGATCAGCCCCAGCATTTT.

This clone was detected only once. The chain recombines TRBV5-1 with TRBJ2-5; 8 bases map to TRBD1. CDR1 is SGHRS and CDR2 is YFSETQ in the germline V gene. J lost 4 bases, V lost 7 bases, and 12 bases had no gene match. CDR3 length: 15 residues. DNA of the CDR3: TGCGCCAGCTGCCCCCAGACAGGGGCACGAGAGACCCAGTACTTC. It specifies CASCPQTGARETQYF.

The genes are TRBV10-3 and TRBJ1-6, with TRBD1 identical over 11 bases. There are 13 residues in the CDR3. CDR1 ENHRY and CDR2 SYGVKD come from the germline V gene. The ends lost 10 bases at V and 9 bases at J; junction bases unmatched: 5. The CDR3 is CATRDRGISPLHF. CDR3 DNA: TGTGCCACGAGGGACAGGGGGATTTCACCCCTCCACTTT.

The chain joins TRBV5-1 to TRBJ2-7; D possibly corresponds to TRBD2 (6 bases). Germline V CDR1 and CDR2: SGHRS, YFSETQ. With 5 bases removed from V and 4 bases from J, the gap between germline ends came to 19 bases. The CDR3 loop spans 15 amino acids. CDR3 residues: CASSPPGERLYEQYV. In nucleotides, the CDR3 is TGCGCCAGCAGTCCTCCGGGAGAACGGTTATACGAGCAGTACGTC.

The rearrangement uses TRBV2 and TRBJ1-1; no clear D. CDR1 SNHLY and CDR2 FYNNEI come from the germline V gene. This CDR3 is built from 11 residues. V lost 5 bases and J lost 5, with 6 bases in between. CDR3 sequence: CASSWRTEAFF. CDR3 sequence (DNA): TGTGCCAGCAGTTGGCGGACTGAAGCTTTCTTT.

The chain links TRBV21-1 to TRBJ2-7; the table names TRBD1, a call not compared with the DNA. TRBV21-1 is annotated as a pseudogene. The CDR3 runs 19 residues. The CDR3 reads CASSKCTPPRDRVRGEQYV. The CDR3 DNA reads as TGTGCCAGCAGCAAATGTACCCCCCCCCGGGACAGGGTTCGCGGCGAGCAGTACGTC.

The V call is TRBV6-5, the J call TRBJ2-1; 7 bases fit TRBD1. V trimming: 7 bases; J trimming: 8 bases; junction bases outside the gene matches: 14. CDR3 length: 15 residues. Germline V gene data show CDR1 as MNHEY and CDR2 as SVGAGI. CDR3 nucleotides: TGTGCCAGCAACAGGGGAAAGGCTGCCAAGGATGAGCAGTTCTTC. It codes for CASNRGKAAKDEQFF.

The chain has TRBV6-1 and TRBJ2-7; D unclear. V was shortened by 2 bases and J by 4 bases, with 6 bases between the two germline ends. The V gene's germline CDR1 is MNHNS and CDR2 SASEGT. This CDR3 contains 12 residues. This CDR3 reads CASSEFGYEQYV. The CDR3 bases are TGTGCCAGCAGTGAATTCGGGTACGAGCAGTACGTC.

This rearrangement joins TRBV6-2 or TRBV6-3 to TRBJ2-4; D unclear. Trimming removed 2 bases at V and 7 bases at J, with 3 bases between. The V gene's germline CDR1 is MNHEY and CDR2 SVGEGT. This CDR3 is 11 amino acids long. The CDR3 region is CASSYLNIQYF. CDR3 in DNA: TGTGCCAGCAGTTACCTGAACATTCAGTACTTC.